What follows is one T cell receptor (beta chain) and its context. Its specificity is not known. The CDR3 sequence is 14 residues long. CDR1 and CDR2 from the germline V gene are MNHEY and SVGAGI. Trimming removed 6 bases at V and 5 bases at J, with 16 bases between. The data were obtained in a study of shared clonotypes between healthy human individuals. The study's findings and limits: Sampling covered nothing but blood. Tissue TCR repertoires likely differ from those found in blood. Among non-shared clonotypes, generation probabilities were lower than among those shared by all four donors.

In the CD4+ fraction, cells were divided into CD45RA+ naive and CD45RA-negative memory subsets. Data came from immunoSEQ multiplex PCR; TCRdb stores just in-frame clones and leaves some out. The top ten clones hold about 1.5% of a sample with about 960,000 clones, around three quarters of them seen once. The TCR comes from a man between 18 and 35 years old in good health. Material: memory CD4+ T cells sorted from blood. The subset was: CD45RA-negative fraction. The chain recombines TRBV6-5 with TRBJ2-5; tentative D call: TRBD2 (7 bases). The CDR3 DNA reads TGTGCCAGCAGCTCCCCCGGGGGGCGGGAGACCCAGTACTTC. This translates into CASSSPGGRETQYF.